The table lists the clone carrying this T cell receptor beta chain with a count of one. Per the original methods: Estimates of nucleated cell counts were drawn from the amplification of reference gene primers. TCRdb keeps only in-frame clones here, not all; method: immunoSEQ multiplex PCR. Clone size and the V and J calls come from that table; the DNA yielded D and trimming. This sample has roughly 280,000 clones, with approximately 86% found just once. Germline V lookup: CDR1 SGDLS, CDR2 YYNGEE. The CDR3 spans 17 residues. Unmatched junction bases numbered 9, after V lost 4 bases and J lost 0 bases. The data were taken from a study of blood T cell repertoires in COVID-19. Overall study: Samples representing acute and convalescent COVID-19 were sourced from the United States, Italy and Spain. T cells, B-cell-depleted T cells, or PBMCs provided the cDNA or gDNA that served as material.

Sequencing was carried out using peripheral blood. The V gene is TRBV9, the J gene TRBJ2-5; 10 bases map to TRBD2. The sequence was collected from a woman between 50 and 59 years old who had recovered from COVID-19. The CDR3 DNA sequence: TGTGCCAGCAGCCCGCGGACTAGCGGTGTGTACCAAGAGACCCAGTACTTC. Its protein is CASSPRTSGVYQETQYF.